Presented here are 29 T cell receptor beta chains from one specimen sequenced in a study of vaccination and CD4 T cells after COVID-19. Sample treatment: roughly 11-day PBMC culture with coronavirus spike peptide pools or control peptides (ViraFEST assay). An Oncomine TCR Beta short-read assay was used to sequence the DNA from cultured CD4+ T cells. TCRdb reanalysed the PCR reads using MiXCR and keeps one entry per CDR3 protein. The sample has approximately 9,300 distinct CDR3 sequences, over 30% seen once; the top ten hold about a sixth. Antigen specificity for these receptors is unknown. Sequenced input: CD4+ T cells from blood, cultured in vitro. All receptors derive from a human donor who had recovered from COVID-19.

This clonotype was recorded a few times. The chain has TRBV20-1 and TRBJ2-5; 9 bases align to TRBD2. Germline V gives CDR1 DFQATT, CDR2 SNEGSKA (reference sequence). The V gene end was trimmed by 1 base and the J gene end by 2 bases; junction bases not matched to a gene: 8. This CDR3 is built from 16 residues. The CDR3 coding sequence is TGCAGTGCTAGAGTCCCGGGACTAGCAGCTCAAGAGACCCAGTACTTC. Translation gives CSARVPGLAAQETQYF.

CDR3 sequence reads: CASSLITDLTNTEAFF. DNA for the CDR3: TGTGCCAGCAGTTTAATAACTGACTTGACGAACACTGAAGCTTTCTTT. The V and J genes are TRBV28 and TRBJ1-1; no firm D call. Germline V lookup: CDR1 MDHEN, CDR2 SYDVKM. V dropped 2 bases and J dropped 1 base, with 14 bases sitting between them. CDR3 size: 16 residues. The whole variable domain, filled in from reference TRBV28 and TRBJ1-1, reads DVKVTQSSRYLVKRTGEKVFLECVQDMDHENMFWYRQDPGLGLRLIYFSYDVKMKEKGDIPEGYSVSREKKERFSLILESASTNQTSMYLCASSLITDLTNTEAFFGQGTRLTVV.

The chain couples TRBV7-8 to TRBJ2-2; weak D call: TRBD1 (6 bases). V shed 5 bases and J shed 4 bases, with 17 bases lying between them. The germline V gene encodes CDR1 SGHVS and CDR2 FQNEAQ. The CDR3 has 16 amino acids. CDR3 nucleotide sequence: TGTGCCAGCAGCCCCCTAGGTGCGGACAGCACCGGGGAGCTGTTTTTT. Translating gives CASSPLGADSTGELFF.

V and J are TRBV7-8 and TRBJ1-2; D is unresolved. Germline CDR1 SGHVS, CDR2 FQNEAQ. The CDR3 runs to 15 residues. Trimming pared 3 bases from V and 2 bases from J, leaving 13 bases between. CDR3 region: CASSFRWGENYGYTF. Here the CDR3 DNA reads TGTGCCAGCAGCTTCCGGTGGGGAGAGAACTATGGCTACACCTTC.

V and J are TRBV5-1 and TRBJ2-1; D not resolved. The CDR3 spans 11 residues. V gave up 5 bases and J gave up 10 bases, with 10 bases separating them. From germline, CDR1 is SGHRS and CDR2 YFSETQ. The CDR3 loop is CASRITVEQFF. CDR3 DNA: TGCGCCAGCAGAATTACTGTAGAGCAGTTCTTC.

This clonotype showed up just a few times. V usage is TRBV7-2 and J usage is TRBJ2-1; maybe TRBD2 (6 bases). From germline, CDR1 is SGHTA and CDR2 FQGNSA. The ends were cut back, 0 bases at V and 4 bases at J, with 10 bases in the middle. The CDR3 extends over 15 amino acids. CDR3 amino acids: CASSLAGGYYNEQFF. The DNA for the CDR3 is TGTGCCAGCAGCTTAGCGGGGGGTTATTACAATGAGCAGTTCTTC. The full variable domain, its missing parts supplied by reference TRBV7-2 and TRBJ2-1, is GAGVSQSPSNKVTEKGKDVELRCDPISGHTALYWYRQSLGQGLEFLIYFQGNSAPDKSGLPSDRFSAERTGGSVSTLTIQRTQQEDSAVYLCASSLAGGYYNEQFFGPGTRLTVL.

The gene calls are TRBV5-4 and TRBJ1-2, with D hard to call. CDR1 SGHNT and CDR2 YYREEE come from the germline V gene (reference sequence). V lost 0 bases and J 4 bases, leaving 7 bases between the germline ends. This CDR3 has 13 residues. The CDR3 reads CASSLAGSYGYTF. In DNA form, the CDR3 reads TGTGCCAGCAGCTTGGCCGGGAGCTATGGCTACACCTTC.

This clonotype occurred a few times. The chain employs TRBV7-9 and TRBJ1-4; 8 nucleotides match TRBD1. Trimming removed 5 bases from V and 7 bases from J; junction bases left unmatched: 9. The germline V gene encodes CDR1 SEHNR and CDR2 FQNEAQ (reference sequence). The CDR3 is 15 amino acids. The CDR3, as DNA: TGTGCCAGCAGCCCCGGACAGGGCGGTCGTGAAAAACTGTTTTTT. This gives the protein CASSPGQGGREKLFF.

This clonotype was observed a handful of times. The DNA of the CDR3 is TGTGCCAGCAAAACACCCGGGACAGGGGGCTCCTATAATTCACCCCTCCACTTT. Translation gives CASKTPGTGGSYNSPLHF. V and J are TRBV2 and TRBJ1-6; TRBD1 matches 11 bases. The CDR3 covers 18 residues. The ends lost 7 bases at V and 0 bases at J; junction bases unmatched: 8. Germline CDR1 SNHLY, CDR2 FYNNEI.

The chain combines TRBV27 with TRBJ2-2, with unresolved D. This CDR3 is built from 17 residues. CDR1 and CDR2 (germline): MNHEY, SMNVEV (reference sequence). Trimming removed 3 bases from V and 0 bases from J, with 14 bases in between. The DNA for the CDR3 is TGTGCCAGCAGTTTTGTAGCACGTTCAGCGAACACCGGGGAGCTGTTTTTT. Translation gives CASSFVARSANTGELFF.

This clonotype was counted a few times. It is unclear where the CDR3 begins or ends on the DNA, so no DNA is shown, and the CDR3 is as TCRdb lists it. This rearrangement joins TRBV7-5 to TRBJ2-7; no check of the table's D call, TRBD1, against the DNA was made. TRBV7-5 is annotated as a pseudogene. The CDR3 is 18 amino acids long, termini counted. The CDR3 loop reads CISVSEAPSRGLIWEQYF.

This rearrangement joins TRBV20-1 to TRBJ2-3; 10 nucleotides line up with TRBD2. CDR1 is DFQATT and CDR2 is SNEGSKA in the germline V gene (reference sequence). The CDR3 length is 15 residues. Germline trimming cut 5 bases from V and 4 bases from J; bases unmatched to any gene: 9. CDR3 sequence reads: CSAPPPGLAPDTQYF. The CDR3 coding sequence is TGCAGTGCTCCACCTCCGGGACTAGCGCCAGATACGCAGTATTTT.

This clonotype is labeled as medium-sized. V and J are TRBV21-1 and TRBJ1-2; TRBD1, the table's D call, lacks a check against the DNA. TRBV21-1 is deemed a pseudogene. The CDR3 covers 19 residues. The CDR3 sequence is CASSKAILPPASFNYGYTF. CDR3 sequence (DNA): TGTGCCAGCAGCAAAGCCATTCTCCCCCCGGCCTCATTTAACTATGGCTACACCTTC.

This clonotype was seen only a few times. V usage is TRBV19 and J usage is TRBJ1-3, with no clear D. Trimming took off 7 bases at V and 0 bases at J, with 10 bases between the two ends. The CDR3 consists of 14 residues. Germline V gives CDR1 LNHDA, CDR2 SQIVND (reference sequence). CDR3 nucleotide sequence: TGTGCCAGTAACCGCGGGATCTCTGGAAACACCATATATTTT. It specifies CASNRGISGNTIYF. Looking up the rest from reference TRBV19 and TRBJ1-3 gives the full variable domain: DGGITQSPKYLFRKEGQNVTLSCEQNLNHDAMYWYRQDPGQGLRLIYYSQIVNDFQKGDIAEGYSVSREKKESFPLTVTSAQKNPTAFYLCASNRGISGNTIYFGEGSWLTVV.

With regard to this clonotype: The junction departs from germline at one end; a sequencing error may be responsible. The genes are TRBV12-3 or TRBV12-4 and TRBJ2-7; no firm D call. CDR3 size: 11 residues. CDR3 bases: TGTGTCAGCAGCGCCTTCGACGAGCAGTACTTC. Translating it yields CVSSAFDEQYF.

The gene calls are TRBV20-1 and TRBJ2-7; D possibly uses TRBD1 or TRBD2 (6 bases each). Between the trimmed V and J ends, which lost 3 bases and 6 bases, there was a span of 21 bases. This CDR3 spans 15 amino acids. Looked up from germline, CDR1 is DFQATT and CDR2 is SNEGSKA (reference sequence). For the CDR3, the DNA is TGCAGTGCTAGGCCAATGGGGGGCGGGTTTGGCGAGCAGTACTTC. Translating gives CSARPMGGGFGEQYF.

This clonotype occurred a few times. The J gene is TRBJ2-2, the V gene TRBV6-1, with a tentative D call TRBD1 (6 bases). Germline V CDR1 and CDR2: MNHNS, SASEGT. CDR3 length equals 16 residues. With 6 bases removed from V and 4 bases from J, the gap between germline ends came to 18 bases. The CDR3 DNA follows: TGTGCCAGCAGCTCTCAGACAGGTTTGGGCACCGGGGAGCTGTTTTTT. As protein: CASSSQTGLGTGELFF.

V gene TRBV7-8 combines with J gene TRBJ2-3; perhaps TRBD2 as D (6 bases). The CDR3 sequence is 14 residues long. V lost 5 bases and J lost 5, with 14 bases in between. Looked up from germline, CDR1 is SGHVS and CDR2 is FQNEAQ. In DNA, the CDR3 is TGTGCCAGCAGCAAGGGCGGGGTAGAAGATACGCAGTATTTT. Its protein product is CASSKGGVEDTQYF.

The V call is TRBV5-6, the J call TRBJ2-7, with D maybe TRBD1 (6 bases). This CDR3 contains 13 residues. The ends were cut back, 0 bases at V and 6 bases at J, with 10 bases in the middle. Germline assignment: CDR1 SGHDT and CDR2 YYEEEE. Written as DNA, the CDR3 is TGTGCCAGCAGCTTGGGGCAAGGGGGCGAGCAGTACTTC. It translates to CASSLGQGGEQYF.

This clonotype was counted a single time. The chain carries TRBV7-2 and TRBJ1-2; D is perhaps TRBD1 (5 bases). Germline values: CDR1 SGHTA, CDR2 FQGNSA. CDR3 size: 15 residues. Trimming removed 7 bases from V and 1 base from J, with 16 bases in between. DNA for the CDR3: TGTGCCAGCACCGCCCATGGGGGACTTAACTATGGCTACACCTTC. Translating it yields CASTAHGGLNYGYTF.

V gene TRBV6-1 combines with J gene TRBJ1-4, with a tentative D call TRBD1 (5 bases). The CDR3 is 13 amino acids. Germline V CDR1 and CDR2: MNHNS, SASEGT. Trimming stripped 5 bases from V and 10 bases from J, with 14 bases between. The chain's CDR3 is CASSSGTVGKLFF. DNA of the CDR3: TGTGCCAGCAGTAGCGGGACGGTCGGAAAACTGTTTTTT.

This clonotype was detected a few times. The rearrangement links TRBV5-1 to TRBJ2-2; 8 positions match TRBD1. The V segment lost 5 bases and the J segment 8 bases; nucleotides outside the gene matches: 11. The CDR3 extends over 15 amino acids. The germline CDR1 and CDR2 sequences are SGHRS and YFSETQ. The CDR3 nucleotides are TGCGCCAGCAGTGGTCAGGGGGCCGGAACTGGGGAGCTGTTTTTT. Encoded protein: CASSGQGAGTGELFF.

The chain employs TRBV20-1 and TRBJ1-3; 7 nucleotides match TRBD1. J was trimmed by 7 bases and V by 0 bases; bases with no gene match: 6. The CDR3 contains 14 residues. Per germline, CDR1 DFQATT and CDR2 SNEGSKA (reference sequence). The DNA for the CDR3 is TGCAGTGCTAGAGAACTGCAGGGGGATAACACCATATATTTT. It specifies CSARELQGDNTIYF.

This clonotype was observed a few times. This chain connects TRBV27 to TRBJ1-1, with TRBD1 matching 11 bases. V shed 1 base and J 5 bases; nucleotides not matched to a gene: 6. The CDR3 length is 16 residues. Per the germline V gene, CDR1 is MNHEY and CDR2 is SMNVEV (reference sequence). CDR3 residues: CASSLLGQGARTEAFF. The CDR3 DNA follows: TGTGCCAGCAGTTTATTAGGACAGGGGGCAAGGACTGAAGCTTTCTTT.

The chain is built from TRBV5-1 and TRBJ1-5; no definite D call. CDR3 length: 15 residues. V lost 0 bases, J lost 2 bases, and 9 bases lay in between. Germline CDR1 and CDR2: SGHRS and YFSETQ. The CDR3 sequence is CASSLEGIGNQPQHF. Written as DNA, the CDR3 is TGCGCCAGCAGCTTGGAGGGTATTGGCAATCAGCCCCAGCATTTT.

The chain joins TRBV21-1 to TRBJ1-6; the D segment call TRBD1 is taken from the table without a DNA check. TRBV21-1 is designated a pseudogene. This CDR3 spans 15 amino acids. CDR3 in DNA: TGTGCCAGCAGCCGGGACAGGGGTGATAATTCACCCCTCCACTTT. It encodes CASSRDRGDNSPLHF.

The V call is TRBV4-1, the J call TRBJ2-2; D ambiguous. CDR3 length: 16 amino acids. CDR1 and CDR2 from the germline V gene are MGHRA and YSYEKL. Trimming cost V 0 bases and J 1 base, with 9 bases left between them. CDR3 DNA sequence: TGCGCCAGCAGCCAAGATCCCGGTATGAACACCGGGGAGCTGTTTTTT. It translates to CASSQDPGMNTGELFF.

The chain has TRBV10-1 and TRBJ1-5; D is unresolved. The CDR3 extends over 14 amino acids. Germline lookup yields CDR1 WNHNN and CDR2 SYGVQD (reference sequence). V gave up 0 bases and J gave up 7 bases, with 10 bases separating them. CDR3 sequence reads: CASSESGTGQPQHF. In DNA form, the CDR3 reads TGCGCCAGCAGTGAGTCGGGAACGGGGCAGCCCCAGCATTTT.

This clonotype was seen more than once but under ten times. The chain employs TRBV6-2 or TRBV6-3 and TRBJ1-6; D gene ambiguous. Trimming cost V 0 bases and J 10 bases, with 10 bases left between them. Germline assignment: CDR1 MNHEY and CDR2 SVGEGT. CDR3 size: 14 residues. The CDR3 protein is CASSYSKQPSPLHF. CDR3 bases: TGTGCCAGCAGTTACTCGAAACAGCCGTCACCCCTCCACTTT.